These 25 T cell receptor beta chains were all obtained from the same sample, sequenced in a study of shared clonotypes between healthy human individuals. Naive CD8 cells, CD45RO-negative and positively selected for CCR7, excluded terminally differentiated effector memory CD45RA+ cells. The protocol was immunoSEQ multiplex PCR, while the TCRdb copy is restricted to in-frame clones and leaves out a portion. Seen here are hundreds of thousands of clones, around 96% observed once, and the top ten hold over 0.09%. Sequencing was performed on naive CD8+ T cells sorted from blood. These receptors were taken from a woman aged 30 to 39 in good health.

The V gene is TRBV10-2, the J gene TRBJ1-3, with D hard to call. Trimming cost V 6 bases and J 16 bases, with 16 bases left between them. The CDR3 is made up of 11 amino acids. Germline-derived CDR1 and CDR2 are WSHSY and SAAADI. The CDR3 coding sequence is TGCGCCAGCAGCAATACGACATTCATGTATTTT. It translates to CASSNTTFMYF.

Concerning this clone itself: This same CDR3 is encoded by further DNA sequences in the sample. The chain recombines TRBV7-8 with TRBJ2-7; D unclear. Germline CDR1 is SGHVS and CDR2 is FQNEAQ. The CDR3 consists of 13 residues. V dropped 5 bases and J dropped 0 bases, with 8 bases sitting between them. The CDR3 coding sequence is TGTGCCAGCAGCCCAGACACCTCCTACGAGCAGTACTTC. Translating it yields CASSPDTSYEQYF.

V and J are TRBV2 and TRBJ1-4, with TRBD1 as a possible D gene (6 bases). The CDR3 runs 18 residues. Germline V CDR1 and CDR2: SNHLY, FYNNEI. Trimming pared 2 bases from V and 8 bases from J, leaving 24 bases between. CDR3 region: CASSEIDVAGENYEKLFF. In DNA, the CDR3 is TGTGCCAGCAGTGAAATAGATGTGGCAGGGGAGAATTACGAAAAACTGTTTTTT.

J is TRBJ2-1 and V is TRBV7-9; TRBD2 is a possible D gene (5 bases). Germline V gene sequence: CDR1 SEHNR, CDR2 FQNEAQ (reference sequence). CDR3 length equals 16 residues. V was trimmed by 1 base and J by 3 bases, leaving 13 bases between them. CDR3 loop: CASSLEGGGRYNEQFF. The CDR3 DNA reads as TGTGCCAGCAGCTTAGAGGGCGGAGGACGCTACAATGAGCAGTTCTTC.

This clone occurred once. The V gene is TRBV5-1, the J gene TRBJ1-1; D not resolved. Germline V gives CDR1 SGHRS, CDR2 YFSETQ. The V end lost 7 bases, the J end lost 2 bases, and 6 bases lay between the germline ends. CDR3 length equals 11 residues. In DNA form, the CDR3 reads TGCGCCAGCCTGACTAACACTGAAGCTTTCTTT. It translates to CASLTNTEAFF.

The rearrangement joins TRBV7-9 to TRBJ2-1; D is unresolved. V lost 5 bases to trimming and J lost 4 bases, with 12 bases between them. The CDR3 is made up of 14 amino acids. The germline V gene has CDR1 SEHNR and CDR2 FQNEAQ (reference sequence). CDR3 sequence: CASSPPTEYNEQFF. Written as DNA, the CDR3 is TGTGCCAGCAGCCCTCCTACTGAATACAATGAGCAGTTCTTC.

This chain connects TRBV28 to TRBJ2-1, with 9 bases aligning to TRBD1. V dropped 0 bases and J dropped 4; count of bases not matched to a gene: 7. Germline V gene lookup returns CDR1 MDHEN and CDR2 SYDVKM. The CDR3 length is 17 residues. The CDR3 reads CASSLWRGQGIYNEQFF. The CDR3 bases are TGTGCCAGCAGTTTATGGCGGGGACAGGGTATTTACAATGAGCAGTTCTTC.

V and J are TRBV11-3 and TRBJ1-5; D may be TRBD1 (6 bases). The germline gives CDR1 SGHNT, CDR2 YENEEA. The length of the CDR3 is 16 residues. V was shortened by 5 bases and J by 6 bases, with 20 bases between the two germline ends. As DNA, the CDR3 is TGTGCCAGCAGCAATATCGGGAGGGGGGTGGCTCAGCCCCAGCATTTT. As protein: CASSNIGRGVAQPQHF. Full variable domain (missing parts from reference TRBV11-3 and TRBJ1-5): EAGVVQSPRYKIIEKKQPVAFWCNPISGHNTLYWYLQNLGQGPELLIRYENEEAVDDSQLPKDRFSAERLKGVDSTLKIQPAELGDSAVYLCASSNIGRGVAQPQHFGDGTRLSIL.

This clone was detected once. The chain recombines TRBV7-9 with TRBJ2-2; D remains ambiguous. The V and J ends lost 5 bases and 3 bases respectively, with 13 bases between them. CDR1 is SEHNR, CDR2 FQNEAQ, per germline (reference sequence). This CDR3 has 15 residues. This chain's CDR3 is CASSTMRLDTGELFF. CDR3 bases: TGTGCCAGCAGCACGATGCGGCTCGACACCGGGGAGCTGTTTTTT.

The J gene is TRBJ1-2, the V gene TRBV15; D gene ambiguous. Trimming took off 0 bases at V and 6 bases at J, with 20 bases between the two ends. This CDR3 spans 17 amino acids. Germline-derived CDR1 and CDR2 are LNHNV and YYDKDF (reference sequence). As DNA, the CDR3 is TGTGCCACCAGCAGAGATTTGGGCGCGGCGTCTTCTAATGGCTACACCTTC. Translating gives CATSRDLGAASSNGYTF.

This clone has only one observation. The genes are TRBV21-1 and TRBJ2-1; whether TRBD2, the table's D call, matches the DNA was not checked. TRBV21-1 is marked as a pseudogene. CDR3 length: 15 amino acids. The CDR3 here is CASISPLAGLGEQFF. The CDR3 DNA follows: TGTGCCAGCATTAGTCCCCTAGCGGGATTAGGTGAGCAGTTCTTC.

The chain is built from TRBV9 and TRBJ1-5; possible D gene TRBD1, 6 bases. V gave up 8 bases and J gave up 2 bases, with 23 bases separating them. The CDR3 covers 17 residues. The germline CDR1 and CDR2 sequences are SGDLS and YYNGEE. CDR3: CARRDTYSPKRNQPQHF. CDR3 DNA: TGTGCCAGGCGGGACACCTACTCCCCAAAGCGCAATCAGCCCCAGCATTTT.

The chain couples TRBV28 to TRBJ1-1; the match to TRBD1 covers 7 bases. Per the germline V gene, CDR1 is MDHEN and CDR2 is SYDVKM. This CDR3 is built from 14 residues. V gave up 2 bases and J gave up 5 bases; unmatched junction bases: 5. CDR3 protein: CASSLQGGVTEAFF. As DNA, the CDR3 is TGTGCCAGCAGTTTACAGGGGGGAGTAACTGAAGCTTTCTTT.

V usage is TRBV28 and J usage is TRBJ2-3; 9 bases are shared with TRBD2. The junction had 5 bases not matched to a gene; V was cut back by 2 bases and J by 2 bases. CDR3 length: 16 residues. From germline, CDR1 is MDHEN and CDR2 SYDVKM. CDR3 sequence reads: CASSLEVAGVTDTQYF. CDR3 nucleotide sequence: TGTGCCAGCAGTTTAGAGGTAGCGGGGGTCACAGATACGCAGTATTTT. The variable domain in full, completed from reference TRBV28 and TRBJ2-3, reads DVKVTQSSRYLVKRTGEKVFLECVQDMDHENMFWYRQDPGLGLRLIYFSYDVKMKEKGDIPEGYSVSREKKERFSLILESASTNQTSMYLCASSLEVAGVTDTQYFGPGTRLTVL.

This chain uses TRBV28 with TRBJ2-2; TRBD1 aligns across 7 bases. Germline assignment: CDR1 MDHEN and CDR2 SYDVKM. V lost 3 bases, J lost 5 bases, and 6 bases stayed unmatched. This CDR3 region has 15 residues. This CDR3 is CASSLARGWTGELFF. CDR3 bases: TGTGCCAGCAGTTTGGCCAGGGGGTGGACCGGGGAGCTGTTTTTT.

Worth noting for this clone: Other DNA sequences from this sample encode an identical CDR3 as well. This sequence joins TRBV27 and TRBJ2-7; D gene ambiguous. The germline V and J ends were trimmed by 1 base and 2 bases, with 6 bases remaining between them. Per germline, CDR1 MNHEY and CDR2 SMNVEV (reference sequence). The CDR3 extends over 13 amino acids. DNA of the CDR3: TGTGCCAGCAGTTTATACAGCACCTACGAGCAGTACTTC. Translation: CASSLYSTYEQYF.

The V and J genes are TRBV28 and TRBJ2-5; no clear D. Trimming cost V 3 bases and J 2 bases, with 10 bases left between them. The germline V gene has CDR1 MDHEN and CDR2 SYDVKM. The length of the CDR3 is 14 residues. The CDR3 nucleotides are TGTGCCAGCAGTTTTAAATCACATCAAGAGACCCAGTACTTC. Translated: CASSFKSHQETQYF.

J is TRBJ2-3 and V is TRBV4-1; possibly TRBD2 for D (6 bases). This CDR3 region has 16 residues. The V and J ends lost 3 bases and 0 bases respectively, with 13 bases between them. CDR1 MGHRA and CDR2 YSYEKL come from the germline V gene. CDR3 residues: CASSHPGTSSTDTQYF. The DNA for the CDR3 is TGCGCCAGCAGCCATCCAGGGACTTCCAGCACAGATACGCAGTATTTT.

This chain connects TRBV19 to TRBJ2-3; 8 positions agree with TRBD1. This CDR3 has 15 amino acids. The germline gives CDR1 LNHDA, CDR2 SQIVND (reference sequence). Trimming at V came to 5 bases and at J to 0 bases, leaving 4 bases not matched to a gene. The CDR3 here is CASSSQGVSTDTQYF. CDR3 bases: TGTGCCAGTAGTTCACAGGGGGTAAGCACAGATACGCAGTATTTT.

The chain couples TRBV27 to TRBJ1-2; TRBD1 matches 10 bases. Germline V gene data show CDR1 as MNHEY and CDR2 as SMNVEV (reference sequence). V trimming: 6 bases; J trimming: 5 bases; junction bases outside the gene matches: 3. CDR3 length: 13 amino acids. In DNA form, the CDR3 reads TGTGCCAGCAGCCGGACAGGGGGATATGGCTACACCTTC. Residues: CASSRTGGYGYTF.

In DNA form, the CDR3 reads TGTGCCAGCAGCTTGGGAGGGGTTAATGAAAAACTGTTTTTT. It codes for CASSLGGVNEKLFF. This chain links TRBV4-2 with TRBJ1-4; a weak D match, TRBD1 (5 bases). From germline, CDR1 is LGHNA and CDR2 YNFKEQ. V was clipped by 5 bases and J by 4 bases, with 11 bases between them. CDR3 size: 14 residues.

This chain connects TRBV29-1 to TRBJ1-2, with 8 bases lining up with TRBD1. Germline V gene lookup returns CDR1 SQVTM and CDR2 ANQGSEA. This CDR3 region has 15 residues. V was pared by 3 bases and J by 2 bases, with 8 bases of the junction left unmatched. The CDR3 region is CSVDGTGDPNYGYTF. The CDR3 DNA is TGCAGCGTTGATGGGACAGGTGACCCAAACTATGGCTACACCTTC.

The V call is TRBV9, the J call TRBJ2-7; D may be TRBD1 (7 bases). With 3 bases removed from V and 7 bases from J, the gap between germline ends came to 23 bases. CDR3 length: 16 amino acids. In germline, CDR1 is SGDLS, CDR2 YYNGEE. CDR3 nucleotide sequence: TGTGCCAGCAGCGACTCGGGGGACAGACCTTGGGGAGAGCAGTACTTC. Its protein is CASSDSGDRPWGEQYF.

V usage is TRBV4-1 and J usage is TRBJ2-3, with D possibly matching TRBD1 (6 bases). The V and J ends lost 4 bases and 2 bases respectively, with 13 bases between them. CDR1 is MGHRA and CDR2 is YSYEKL in the germline V gene. The CDR3 loop spans 15 amino acids. CDR3 amino acids: CASSPRGADTDTQYF. DNA of the CDR3: TGCGCCAGCAGCCCCAGGGGTGCGGACACAGATACGCAGTATTTT.

This rearrangement joins TRBV4-1 to TRBJ2-3; no clear D. V dropped 1 base and J dropped 6 bases, with 14 bases sitting between them. CDR3 size: 15 residues. Per the germline V gene, CDR1 is MGHRA and CDR2 is YSYEKL. CDR3 in amino acids: CASSQGAVVLDTQYF. The CDR3 DNA follows: TGCGCCAGCAGCCAAGGCGCGGTGGTGTTGGATACGCAGTATTTT.